A single sample gave rise to the 20 T cell receptor beta chains below, sequenced in a study of cytomegalovirus exposure and HLA in healthy donors. PCR amplification relied on 60 Vbeta primers (plus 13 Jbeta primers). The method was immunoSEQ multiplex PCR; TCRdb's version includes in-frame clones alone and lacks a portion of them. The data contain 90,000 or so clones, around 80% of them singletons. Sequenced sample: PBMCs. The receptors here all came from a man over 45 in good health and CMV-seropositive.

The chain joins TRBV19 to TRBJ1-2; TRBD1 agrees at 7 bases. Unmatched junction bases numbered 10, after V lost 1 base and J lost 8 bases. Per germline, CDR1 LNHDA and CDR2 SQIVND (reference sequence). The CDR3 consists of 15 residues. The CDR3 DNA reads as TGTGCCAGTAGTATAGGCCCAGGGGGAGATCGAGGCTACACCTTC. Translating gives CASSIGPGGDRGYTF.

This clone appeared a single time. The genes are TRBV7-9 and TRBJ2-1; TRBD1 matches at 7 bases. The CDR3 consists of 13 residues. The germline CDR1 and CDR2 sequences are SEHNR and FQNEAQ (reference sequence). V shed 7 bases, J shed 5 bases, and the junction held 5 bases outside the gene matches. Written as DNA, the CDR3 is TGTGCCAGCACCTCGGACAGGCACAATGAGCAGTTCTTC. Amino acids: CASTSDRHNEQFF.

The chain joins TRBV2 to TRBJ1-1, with D maybe TRBD1 (5 bases). CDR3 length: 15 residues. The germline CDR1 and CDR2 sequences are SNHLY and FYNNEI. The V gene lost 8 bases and the J gene lost 0 bases, with 16 bases spanning the gap. CDR3: CASPLSGPVNTEAFF. CDR3 bases: TGTGCCAGCCCACTTTCAGGGCCGGTGAACACTGAAGCTTTCTTT.

The genes are TRBV7-8 and TRBJ1-4; 10 positions agree with TRBD1. This CDR3 is built from 15 residues. Germline lookup yields CDR1 SGHVS and CDR2 FQNEAQ. With V trimmed by 3 bases and J by 4 bases, 2 bases remained unmatched. CDR3 in DNA: TGTGCCAGCAGCTTCGGACAGGGGGATAATGAAAAACTGTTTTTT. Protein: CASSFGQGDNEKLFF. The variable domain in full, completed from reference TRBV7-8 and TRBJ1-4, reads GAGVSQSPRYKVAKRGQDVALRCDPISGHVSLFWYQQALGQGPEFLTYFQNEAQLDKSGLPSDRFFAERPEGSVSTLKIQRTQQEDSAVYLCASSFGQGDNEKLFFGSGTQLSVL.

The genes are TRBV6-6 and TRBJ2-6, with D tentatively TRBD1 (6 bases). V gave up 6 bases and J gave up 4 bases, with 13 bases separating them. This CDR3 region has 15 residues. The germline CDR1 and CDR2 sequences are MNHNY and SVGAGI (reference sequence). The CDR3 DNA reads TGTGCCAGCAGGCGAGGACAGACCGGGGCCAACGTCCTGACTTTC. Translation: CASRRGQTGANVLTF.

Comments on this clone: At one end, the junction sequence differs from germline, possibly due to a read error. The CDR3, as DNA: TGTTCCAGCAGTCACCCTCCTAGACCATTCCAAGAGACCCAGTACTTC. It is translated as CSSSHPPRPFQETQYF. This rearrangement joins TRBV7-9 to TRBJ2-5; D not resolved. Germline CDR1 and CDR2: SEHNR and FQNEAQ (reference sequence). The CDR3 sequence is 16 residues long.

This clone is a singleton in its sample. The chain has TRBV14 and TRBJ2-1; 10 positions agree with TRBD2. CDR1 and CDR2 from the germline V gene are SGHDN and FVKESK. V shed 4 bases, J shed 4 bases, and the junction held 7 bases outside the gene matches. CDR3 length: 16 residues. CDR3 amino acids: CASSRPGLALYNEQFF. In DNA form, the CDR3 reads TGTGCCAGCAGCCGACCGGGACTAGCGCTTTACAATGAGCAGTTCTTC.

This chain uses TRBV5-8 with TRBJ2-1; TRBD2 matches at 7 bases. V dropped 0 bases and J dropped 4; count of bases not matched to a gene: 1. CDR3 length equals 14 residues. Germline CDR1 reads SGHTS; CDR2 reads YDEGEE. CDR3 region: CASSLGGRYNEQFF. CDR3 coding DNA: TGTGCCAGCAGCTTGGGCGGGAGATACAATGAGCAGTTCTTC.

The chain employs TRBV30 and TRBJ2-7; perhaps TRBD1 as D (6 bases). CDR1 is GTSNPN and CDR2 is SVGIG in the germline V gene (reference sequence). Trimming cost V 4 bases and J 3 bases, with 13 bases left between them. This CDR3 spans 13 amino acids. The DNA of the CDR3 is TGTGCCTGGAAACGACAGGACCTCTACGAGCAGTACTTC. This translates into CAWKRQDLYEQYF.

As regards this clone: Additional DNA sequences in this sample encode the identical CDR3. V and J are TRBV15 and TRBJ2-7; no definite D call. CDR1 LNHNV and CDR2 YYDKDF come from the germline V gene (reference sequence). The CDR3 covers 14 residues. V lost 0 bases and J lost 1, with 7 bases in between. The chain's CDR3 is CATSRETRSYEQYF. The CDR3, as DNA: TGTGCCACCAGCAGAGAAACCAGGTCCTACGAGCAGTACTTC. Combining the CDR3 with reference TRBV15 and TRBJ2-7 gives the whole variable domain DAMVIQNPRYQVTQFGKPVTLSCSQTLNHNVMYWYQQKSSQAPKLLFHYYDKDFNNEADTPDNFQSRRPNTSFCFLDIRSPGLGDTAMYLCATSRETRSYEQYFGPGTRLTVT.

This chain connects TRBV7-8 to TRBJ1-1; D remains unclear. Per germline, CDR1 SGHVS and CDR2 FQNEAQ. V was cut by 5 bases and J by 2 bases, with 6 bases left in between. The CDR3 loop spans 12 amino acids. The CDR3 DNA reads TGTGCCAGCAGCCGTCTCAACACTGAAGCTTTCTTT. It yields the protein CASSRLNTEAFF. Using reference TRBV7-8 and TRBJ1-1 for the parts outside the CDR3, the full variable domain is GAGVSQSPRYKVAKRGQDVALRCDPISGHVSLFWYQQALGQGPEFLTYFQNEAQLDKSGLPSDRFFAERPEGSVSTLKIQRTQQEDSAVYLCASSRLNTEAFFGQGTRLTVV.

The J gene is TRBJ1-4, the V gene TRBV7-6; no reliable D call. Germline V gives CDR1 SGHVS, CDR2 FNYEAQ. The CDR3 contains 15 residues. The germline V and J ends were trimmed by 5 bases and 6 bases, with 16 bases remaining between them. CDR3 bases: TGTGCCAGCAGCCCCGGTCGGGATAGGGATGAAAAACTGTTTTTT. It translates to CASSPGRDRDEKLFF.

A word on this clone: Other DNA sequences from this sample encode an identical CDR3 as well. The chain is built from TRBV7-2 and TRBJ2-2; a possible D gene is TRBD1 (6 bases). V was shortened by 2 bases and J by 7 bases, with 11 bases between the two germline ends. This CDR3 spans 14 amino acids. Germline values: CDR1 SGHTA, CDR2 FQGNSA. The CDR3 region is CASSLLRGGGELFF. In DNA form, the CDR3 reads TGTGCCAGCAGCTTACTCAGGGGTGGCGGGGAGCTGTTTTTT.

The CDR3 loop is CASSLAGGPYEQYF. CDR3 bases: TGTGCCAGCAGCTTAGCGGGAGGGCCATACGAGCAGTACTTC. The chain recombines TRBV5-8 with TRBJ2-7, with 10 bases aligning to TRBD2. The CDR3 covers 14 residues. V was pared by 2 bases and J by 4 bases, with 3 bases of the junction left unmatched. In germline, CDR1 is SGHTS, CDR2 YDEGEE.

This clone has a handful of counts. The chain couples TRBV7-3 to TRBJ1-2; no reliable D call. The V end lost 6 bases, the J end lost 4 bases, and 12 bases lay between the germline ends. The germline gives CDR1 SGHTA, CDR2 FQGTGA. This CDR3 comprises 13 residues. CDR3 residues: CASRDGILYGYTF. In DNA, the CDR3 is TGTGCCAGCAGGGACGGGATTCTCTATGGCTACACCTTC.

The gene calls are TRBV4-2 and TRBJ2-1, with 11 bases that match TRBD1. The germline gives CDR1 LGHNA, CDR2 YNFKEQ. V was pared by 2 bases and J by 8 bases, with 8 bases of the junction left unmatched. The CDR3 has 16 residues. CDR3 coding DNA: TGTGCCAGCAGCCAACCGCAACCGGGACAGGGGGATGAGCAGTTCTTC. Translating gives CASSQPQPGQGDEQFF.

V gene TRBV2 combines with J gene TRBJ2-5, with 9 bases lining up with TRBD2. The CDR3 consists of 14 residues. In germline, CDR1 is SNHLY, CDR2 FYNNEI. The V segment lost 4 bases and the J segment 3 bases; nucleotides outside the gene matches: 3. CDR3 sequence: CASSAWTSEETQYF. The CDR3 region has the DNA TGTGCCAGCAGTGCCTGGACTAGCGAAGAGACCCAGTACTTC.

This sequence joins TRBV28 and TRBJ2-7; weak D call: TRBD2 (6 bases). Germline assignment: CDR1 MDHEN and CDR2 SYDVKM. V lost 2 bases to trimming and J lost 3 bases, with 20 bases between them. This CDR3 has 17 residues. The DNA for the CDR3 is TGTGCCAGCAGTTTAGCCCGGAGGGCCACGAGTAGCTACGAGCAGTACTTC. This encodes CASSLARRATSSYEQYF. The variable domain in full, with the rest retrieved from reference TRBV28 and TRBJ2-7, is DVKVTQSSRYLVKRTGEKVFLECVQDMDHENMFWYRQDPGLGLRLIYFSYDVKMKEKGDIPEGYSVSREKKERFSLILESASTNQTSMYLCASSLARRATSSYEQYFGPGTRLTVT.

This clone showed up just once. The CDR3 DNA follows: TGTGCCAGCAGACGACAGGGCGAGCTTTTCGCTTTCTTT. Translated: CASRRQGELFAFF. V and J are TRBV5-4 and TRBJ1-1, with TRBD1 identical over 7 bases. Germline-derived CDR1 and CDR2 are SGHNT and YYREEE (reference sequence). The CDR3 runs 13 residues. After removal of 5 bases from V and 11 bases from J, the junction contained 12 bases not matched to a gene.

The chain is built from TRBV11-2 and TRBJ2-5; D possibly corresponds to TRBD2 (6 bases). With 1 base removed from V and 2 bases from J, the gap between germline ends came to 14 bases. The V gene's germline CDR1 is SGHAT and CDR2 FQNNGV. CDR3 size: 16 residues. CDR3 DNA sequence: TGTGCCAGCAGCTTAGGGGTGGGAGGAGGTCAAGAGACCCAGTACTTC. Translating it yields CASSLGVGGGQETQYF.